One and the same sample provided the 21 T cell receptor beta chains below, sequenced in a study of T cell changes during pregnancy in multiple sclerosis. Profiling relied on immunoSEQ multiplex PCR, and the TCRdb table lists in-frame clones only, not all of them. The table includes about 79,000 clones, around 93% detected once. The sequencing used peripheral blood, collected in the second trimester of pregnancy. These receptors originate from a female donor in good health, enrolled as a control in a pregnancy study.

This clone was detected only once. V usage is TRBV6-4 and J usage is TRBJ1-3, with 9 bases fitting TRBD1. J was trimmed by 8 bases and V by 5 bases; bases with no gene match: 16. This CDR3 region has 17 residues. The V gene's germline CDR1 is MRHNA and CDR2 SNTAGT. The CDR3 spells CASSPIKGGTGRYTIYF. The CDR3 region has the DNA TGTGCCAGCAGTCCAATCAAGGGGGGGACAGGGAGGTACACCATATATTTT.

The CDR3 loop reads CASSLEPAGDGDTQYF. CDR3 bases: TGTGCCAGCAGCTTAGAACCAGCGGGGGATGGAGATACGCAGTATTTT. The chain carries TRBV11-3 and TRBJ2-3; 8 bases agree with TRBD2. In germline, CDR1 is SGHNT, CDR2 YENEEA. The CDR3 length is 16 residues. J was trimmed by 5 bases and V by 0 bases; bases with no gene match: 7.

This chain connects TRBV9 to TRBJ2-1; possibly TRBD2 for D (5 bases). This CDR3 comprises 15 residues. Deletions cut 0 bases from V and 7 bases from J, with 14 bases between. Per the germline V gene, CDR1 is SGDLS and CDR2 is YYNGEE. CDR3 coding DNA: TGTGCCAGCAGCGTAGTAACTAGTAGTTCGAATGAGCAGTTCTTC. Its translation: CASSVVTSSSNEQFF.

The V and J genes are TRBV4-3 and TRBJ1-1; tentatively, D is TRBD1 (6 bases). Trimming removed 1 base from V and 0 bases from J, with 9 bases in between. Germline V gives CDR1 LGHNA, CDR2 YSLEER. The CDR3 is made up of 15 amino acids. This CDR3 is CASSQVRGMNTEAFF. DNA for the CDR3: TGCGCCAGCAGCCAAGTCAGGGGTATGAACACTGAAGCTTTCTTT.

The V gene is TRBV30, the J gene TRBJ1-4, with 7 bases fitting TRBD1. The length of the CDR3 is 15 residues. With V trimmed by 2 bases and J by 5 bases, 8 bases remained unmatched. Germline lookup yields CDR1 GTSNPN and CDR2 SVGIG (reference sequence). The CDR3 here is CAWSLRQGQNEKLFF. Written as DNA, the CDR3 is TGTGCCTGGAGTTTACGACAGGGACAAAATGAAAAACTGTTTTTT.

The chain recombines TRBV18 with TRBJ2-6; D is undetermined. Germline assignment: CDR1 KGHSH and CDR2 LQKENI. This CDR3 spans 16 amino acids. V shed 6 bases and J shed 0 bases, with 12 bases lying between them. The CDR3 nucleotides are TGTGCCAGCTCCCTAGATTGGGTCTCTGGGGCCAACGTCCTGACTTTC. Its translation is CASSLDWVSGANVLTF.

This clone has more than one count but fewer than ten. The J gene is TRBJ2-2, the V gene TRBV30, with 12 bases lining up with TRBD2. This CDR3 comprises 16 residues. The ends lost 1 base at V and 4 bases at J; junction bases unmatched: 4. The V gene's germline CDR1 is GTSNPN and CDR2 SVGIG (reference sequence). The CDR3 DNA sequence: TGTGCCTGGAGTGCAGGACTAGCGGGGTTCACCGGGGAGCTGTTTTTT. This codes for CAWSAGLAGFTGELFF.

The chain is built from TRBV4-3 and TRBJ2-3; the match to TRBD2 covers 11 bases. V lost 3 bases, J lost 6 bases, and 11 bases stayed unmatched. This CDR3 contains 17 residues. Germline V gives CDR1 LGHNA, CDR2 YSLEER. The CDR3 DNA reads as TGCGCCAGCAGCCAGGATAAGACTAGCGGGGAGGGGGATACGCAGTATTTT. Protein sequence: CASSQDKTSGEGDTQYF.

The chain joins TRBV30 to TRBJ1-2, with a weak D call TRBD1 (6 bases). The length of the CDR3 is 14 residues. The germline V gene has CDR1 GTSNPN and CDR2 SVGIG (reference sequence). V lost 5 bases, J lost 4 bases, and 17 bases lay in between. CDR3 residues: CAWGQGWGGYGYTF. The CDR3 coding sequence is TGTGCCTGGGGCCAGGGGTGGGGGGGCTATGGCTACACCTTC.

The V call is TRBV19, the J call TRBJ1-1; D remains unclear. The CDR3 sequence is 17 residues long. Deletions cut 1 base from V and 1 base from J, with 16 bases between. Looked up from germline, CDR1 is LNHDA and CDR2 is SQIVND (reference sequence). The CDR3 DNA follows: TGTGCCAGTAGTATAGTTAGGCGGGCAGCGACGAACACTGAAGCTTTCTTT. This codes for CASSIVRRAATNTEAFF.

V is TRBV18 and J is TRBJ1-5; tentatively, D is TRBD1 (6 bases). Germline assignment: CDR1 KGHSH and CDR2 LQKENI. V was pared by 8 bases and J by 4 bases, with 15 bases between. The CDR3 has 14 residues. This CDR3 is CASAIGGDNQPQHF. CDR3 DNA: TGTGCCAGCGCGATTGGGGGCGATAATCAGCCCCAGCATTTT. Filled out from reference TRBV18 and TRBJ1-5, the complete variable domain reads NAGVMQNPRHLVRRRGQEARLRCSPMKGHSHVYWYRQLPEEGLKFMVYLQKENIIDESGMPKERFSAEFPKEGPSILRIQQVVRGDSAAYFCASAIGGDNQPQHFGDGTRLSIL.

This clone occurred once. The chain has TRBV14 and TRBJ2-7; 10 nucleotides agree with TRBD1. This CDR3 region has 14 residues. The germline V gene has CDR1 SGHDN and CDR2 FVKESK. J lost 6 bases, V lost 1 base, and 3 bases had no gene match. The CDR3 coding sequence is TGTGCCAGCAGCCAAGGACAGGGGGCGGTCGAGCAGTACTTC. This sequence encodes CASSQGQGAVEQYF.

V gene TRBV19 combines with J gene TRBJ1-1, with TRBD1 identical over 8 bases. CDR1 and CDR2 from the germline V gene are LNHDA and SQIVND (reference sequence). After removal of 5 bases from V and 5 bases from J, the junction contained 7 bases not matched to a gene. This CDR3 region has 14 residues. CDR3 in amino acids: CASSPQDRETEAFF. As DNA, the CDR3 is TGTGCCAGTAGTCCGCAGGACAGGGAAACTGAAGCTTTCTTT.

The chain has TRBV30 and TRBJ1-3, with a possible D match to TRBD1 (5 bases). Germline V lookup: CDR1 GTSNPN, CDR2 SVGIG (reference sequence). There are 15 residues in the CDR3. Trimming took 2 bases from V and 1 from J, leaving 12 bases between them. CDR3: CAWSLGHLSGNTIYF. CDR3 bases: TGTGCCTGGAGTTTAGGACATTTGTCTGGAAACACCATATATTTT.

This chain joins TRBV15 and TRBJ2-7; D is unresolved. This CDR3 has 17 amino acids. Germline-derived CDR1 and CDR2 are LNHNV and YYDKDF (reference sequence). V was shortened by 2 bases and J by 1 base, with 18 bases between the two germline ends. For the CDR3, the DNA is TGTGCCACCAGCAGACCTCTTGACCGACTCTTATCCTACGAGCAGTACTTC. Its protein is CATSRPLDRLLSYEQYF. Full variable domain (rest looked up from reference TRBV15 and TRBJ2-7): DAMVIQNPRYQVTQFGKPVTLSCSQTLNHNVMYWYQQKSSQAPKLLFHYYDKDFNNEADTPDNFQSRRPNTSFCFLDIRSPGLGDTAMYLCATSRPLDRLLSYEQYFGPGTRLTVT.

The chain has TRBV19 and TRBJ2-7; D gene unclear. Germline V gene data show CDR1 as LNHDA and CDR2 as SQIVND (reference sequence). Trimming took off 5 bases at V and 1 base at J, with 9 bases between the two ends. This CDR3 is 13 amino acids long. CDR3 loop: CASSLDTSYEQYF. CDR3 sequence (DNA): TGTGCCAGTAGTCTCGACACTTCCTACGAGCAGTACTTC.

A single count supports this clone. The genes are TRBV18 and TRBJ2-7, with 10 nucleotides matching TRBD1. V lost 1 base, J lost 1 base, and 1 base stayed unmatched. The CDR3 spans 15 residues. Germline loops: CDR1 KGHSH, CDR2 LQKENI. The CDR3 region is CASSPRDRGSYEQYF. The CDR3 region has the DNA TGTGCCAGCTCACCACGGGACAGGGGTTCCTACGAGCAGTACTTC.

The rearrangement links TRBV18 to TRBJ1-1; possibly TRBD1 for D (5 bases). The CDR3 extends over 16 amino acids. The V gene's germline CDR1 is KGHSH and CDR2 LQKENI. Trimming took 3 bases from V and 0 from J, leaving 14 bases between them. DNA for the CDR3: TGTGCCAGCTCACCGGTCAGGGACTCTATGAACACTGAAGCTTTCTTT. Protein sequence: CASSPVRDSMNTEAFF.

The rearrangement links TRBV15 to TRBJ2-1; D possibly corresponds to TRBD1 (5 bases). The CDR3 has 14 residues. CDR1 LNHNV and CDR2 YYDKDF come from the germline V gene (reference sequence). V shed 3 bases and J shed 7 bases, with 13 bases lying between them. The CDR3 reads CATSSDAGSNEQFF. The CDR3 nucleotides are TGTGCCACCAGCAGCGATGCAGGGTCTAATGAGCAGTTCTTC.

V is TRBV4-2 and J is TRBJ1-3, with D hard to call. Per germline, CDR1 LGHNA and CDR2 YNFKEQ. Trimming left V 4 bases short and J 2 bases short, with 12 bases between. CDR3 length: 15 residues. The CDR3 reads CASSLVYGTGNTIYF. In nucleotides, the CDR3 is TGTGCCAGCAGCCTAGTATATGGTACTGGAAACACCATATATTTT.

Points on this clone: The sample holds other DNA sequences that translate to the same CDR3. The chain recombines TRBV6-6 with TRBJ1-1, with D unresolved. Between the trimmed V and J ends, which lost 0 bases and 4 bases, there was a span of 9 bases. The germline CDR1 and CDR2 sequences are MNHNY and SVGAGI (reference sequence). The CDR3 covers 14 residues. The CDR3 sequence is CASSYSTGGTEAFF. The CDR3, as DNA: TGTGCCAGCAGTTACTCGACGGGAGGCACTGAAGCTTTCTTT.